This TCR beta chain was captured in a study of T cells after yellow fever vaccination. The CDR3 loop spans 16 amino acids. Each CDR3 protein gets one entry after TCRdb re-called the 5' RACE reads with MiXCR. The table lists 170,000 or so distinct CDR3 sequences, 6.2% of them singletons, with less than 3% in the top ten. This clonotype was recorded only once. The chain links TRBV12-2 to TRBJ2-5; the table's D call of TRBD2 was not tested on the DNA. TRBV12-2 is tagged as a pseudogene. The specimen was CD4+ T cells sorted from PBMCs, collected on the day of the first yellow fever vaccination. This receptor was obtained from a man in his late teens or twenties who received the YFV17D yellow fever vaccine. The CDR3 nucleotides read TGTGCAAGTCGCTCCGTCGGCCGTAGCGGCGCAGAGACCCAGTACTTC. As protein: CASRSVGRSGAETQYF.